The clone carrying this TCR beta chain showed up just once. V was clipped by 3 bases and J by 6 bases, with 3 bases between them. The CDR3 extends over 12 amino acids. Germline-derived CDR1 and CDR2 are LGHDT and YNNKEL (reference sequence). The sample originates from a study of blood T cell repertoires in COVID-19. TCRdb's table, derived via immunoSEQ multiplex PCR, lists solely in-frame clones and lacks some. This sample has 250,000 to 350,000 clones, with 80% to 90% found just once. This receptor was obtained from a woman aged 25 to 39 who had recovered from COVID-19. V and J are TRBV3-1 (or the pseudogene TRBV3-2) and TRBJ1-6; D call uncertain. The sequenced sample consisted of PBMCs or T cells enriched from blood (not recorded which). CDR3 region: CASSHSNSPLHF. DNA for the CDR3: TGTGCCAGCAGCCACAGTAATTCACCCCTCCACTTT.